This record looks at one T cell receptor beta chain sequence and its context. This record belongs to a study of blood T cells in healthy people across ages. A second PCR of roughly 7 to 11 cycles used a sample-barcoded 5' primer and a J-beta primer mix. TCRdb re-called the 5' RACE reads with MiXCR, one entry per CDR3 protein. The data contain 850,000 to 1,000,000 distinct CDR3 sequences, 51% of them singletons. This TCR was sampled from a woman aged 60 to 75 in good health. Specimen: blood.

The CDR3, as DNA: TGTGCCAGCAGCTTAGATTCGCGTTTACAGTCCTACGAGCAGTACTTC. It encodes CASSLDSRLQSYEQYF. The chain uses TRBV11-2 and TRBJ2-7; D unresolved. Germline CDR1 reads SGHAT; CDR2 reads FQNNGV. Trimming cost V 0 bases and J 1 base, with 13 bases left between them. The CDR3 totals 16 residues.